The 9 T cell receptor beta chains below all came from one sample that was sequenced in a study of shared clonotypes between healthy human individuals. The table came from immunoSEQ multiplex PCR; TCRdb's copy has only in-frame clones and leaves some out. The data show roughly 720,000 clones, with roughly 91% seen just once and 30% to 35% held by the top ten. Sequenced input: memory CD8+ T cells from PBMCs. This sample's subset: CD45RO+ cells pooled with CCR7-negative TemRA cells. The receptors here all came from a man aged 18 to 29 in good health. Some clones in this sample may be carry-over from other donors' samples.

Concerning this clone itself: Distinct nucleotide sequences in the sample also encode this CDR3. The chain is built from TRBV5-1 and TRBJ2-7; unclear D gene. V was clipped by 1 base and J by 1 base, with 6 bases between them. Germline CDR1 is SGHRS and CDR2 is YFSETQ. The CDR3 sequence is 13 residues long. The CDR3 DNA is TGCGCCAGCAGCTTGACACCATCCTACGAGCAGTACTTC. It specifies CASSLTPSYEQYF.

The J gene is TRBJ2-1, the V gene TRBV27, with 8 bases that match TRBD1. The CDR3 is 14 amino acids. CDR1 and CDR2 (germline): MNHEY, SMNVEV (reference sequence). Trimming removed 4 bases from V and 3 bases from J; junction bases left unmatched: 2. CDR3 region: CASSSGQVYNEQFF. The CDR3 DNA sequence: TGTGCCAGCAGTTCGGGACAGGTCTACAATGAGCAGTTCTTC.

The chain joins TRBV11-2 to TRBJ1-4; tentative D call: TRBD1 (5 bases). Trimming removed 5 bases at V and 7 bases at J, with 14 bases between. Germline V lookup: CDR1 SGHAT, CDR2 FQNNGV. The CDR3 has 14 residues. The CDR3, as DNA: TGTGCCAGCAGCCTGGGGGGTACAGGTGAAAAACTGTTTTTT. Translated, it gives CASSLGGTGEKLFF.

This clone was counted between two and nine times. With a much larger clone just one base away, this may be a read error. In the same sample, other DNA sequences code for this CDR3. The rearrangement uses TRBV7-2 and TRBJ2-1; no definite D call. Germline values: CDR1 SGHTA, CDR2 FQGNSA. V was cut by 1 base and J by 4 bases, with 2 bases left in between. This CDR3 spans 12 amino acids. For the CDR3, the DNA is TGTGCCAGCAGCTTAGGGTACAATGAGCAGTTCTTC. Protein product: CASSLGYNEQFF.

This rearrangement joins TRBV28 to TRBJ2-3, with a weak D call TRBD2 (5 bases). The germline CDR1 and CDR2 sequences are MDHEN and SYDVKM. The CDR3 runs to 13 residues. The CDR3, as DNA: TGTGCTGCCCAAGCGGCCTTCACAGATACGCAGTATTTT. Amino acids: CAAQAAFTDTQYF.

The CDR3 is CASSTPWGENYGYTF. CDR3 DNA: TGTGCCAGTAGTACCCCGTGGGGGGAGAACTATGGCTACACCTTC. The chain joins TRBV19 to TRBJ1-2; TRBD1 might be the D (5 bases). CDR1 is LNHDA and CDR2 is SQIVND in the germline V gene (reference sequence). The CDR3 totals 15 residues. Trimming took off 4 bases at V and 2 bases at J, with 14 bases between the two ends.

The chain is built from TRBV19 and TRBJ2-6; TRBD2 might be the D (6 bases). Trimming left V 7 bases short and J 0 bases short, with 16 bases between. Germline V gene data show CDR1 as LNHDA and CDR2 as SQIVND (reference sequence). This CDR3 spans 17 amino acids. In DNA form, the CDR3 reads TGTGCCAGTACTCTATGGGAGGCAAACTCTGGGGCCAACGTCCTGACTTTC. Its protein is CASTLWEANSGANVLTF.

For the CDR3, the DNA is TGTGCCAGCCTAGGACTCCTCCAAGAGACCCAGTACTTC. Translating gives CASLGLLQETQYF. The rearrangement uses TRBV7-9 and TRBJ2-5, with D perhaps matching TRBD2 (5 bases). The germline CDR1 and CDR2 sequences are SEHNR and FQNEAQ (reference sequence). V lost 8 bases and J lost 1, with 11 bases in between. The CDR3 is made up of 13 amino acids.

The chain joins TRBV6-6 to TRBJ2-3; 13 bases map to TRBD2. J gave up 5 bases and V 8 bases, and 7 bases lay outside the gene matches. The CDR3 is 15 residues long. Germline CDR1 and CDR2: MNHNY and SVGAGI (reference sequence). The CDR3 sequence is CASHGLAGDLDTQYF. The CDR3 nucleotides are TGTGCCAGCCACGGACTAGCGGGAGATTTAGATACGCAGTATTTT.